This note documents a single T cell receptor (beta chain) sequence. What it binds is unknown. CDR3 length: 14 residues. CDR1 SGHDN and CDR2 FVKESK come from the germline V gene. Trimming removed 3 bases from V and 8 bases from J; junction bases left unmatched: 6. This sample stems from a study of CD8 T cells in Susac syndrome. Study-level findings and limits: The greatest CD8+ clonal expansion in Susac occurred in TEMRA cells and in active patients.

Random-hexamer reverse transcription was applied to roughly 0.5 to 1 ug RNA. Each CDR3 protein is one row after TCRdb ran MiXCR on the immunoSEQ multiplex PCR reads. This sample carries 95,000 to 150,000 distinct CDR3 sequences, around 94% of them seen once, and the ten largest clones take more than 0.25%. Sequencing of TCR beta covered CD8+ and CD4+ T cells obtained from blood. The chain joins TRBV14 to TRBJ2-4; TRBD1 agrees at 8 bases. The TCR was taken from a human donor with Susac syndrome. Sequenced material: CD8+ T cells from PBMCs. The CDR3 sequence is CASSQGQARDIQYF. Written as DNA, the CDR3 is TGTGCCAGCAGCCAGGGACAGGCTAGGGACATTCAGTACTTC. Combining the CDR3 with reference TRBV14 and TRBJ2-4 gives the whole variable domain EAGVTQFPSHSVIEKGQTVTLRCDPISGHDNLYWYRRVMGKEIKFLLHFVKESKQDESGMPNNRFLAERTGGTYSTLKVQPAELEDSGVYFCASSQGQARDIQYFGAGTRLSVL.